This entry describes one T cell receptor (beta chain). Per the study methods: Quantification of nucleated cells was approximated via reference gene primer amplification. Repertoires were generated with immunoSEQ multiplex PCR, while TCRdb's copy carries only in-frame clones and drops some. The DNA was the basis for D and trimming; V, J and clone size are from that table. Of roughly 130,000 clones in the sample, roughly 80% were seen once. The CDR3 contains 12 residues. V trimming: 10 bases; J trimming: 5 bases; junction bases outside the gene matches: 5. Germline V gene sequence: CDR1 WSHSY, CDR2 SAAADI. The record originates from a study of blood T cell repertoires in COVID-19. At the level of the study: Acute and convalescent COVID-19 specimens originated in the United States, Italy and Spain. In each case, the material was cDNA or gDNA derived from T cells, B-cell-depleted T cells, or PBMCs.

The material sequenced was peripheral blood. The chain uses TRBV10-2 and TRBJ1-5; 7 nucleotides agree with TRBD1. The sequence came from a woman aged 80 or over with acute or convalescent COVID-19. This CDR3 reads CATRTGDQPQHF. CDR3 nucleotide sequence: TGCGCCACCCGGACAGGAGATCAGCCCCAGCATTTT.